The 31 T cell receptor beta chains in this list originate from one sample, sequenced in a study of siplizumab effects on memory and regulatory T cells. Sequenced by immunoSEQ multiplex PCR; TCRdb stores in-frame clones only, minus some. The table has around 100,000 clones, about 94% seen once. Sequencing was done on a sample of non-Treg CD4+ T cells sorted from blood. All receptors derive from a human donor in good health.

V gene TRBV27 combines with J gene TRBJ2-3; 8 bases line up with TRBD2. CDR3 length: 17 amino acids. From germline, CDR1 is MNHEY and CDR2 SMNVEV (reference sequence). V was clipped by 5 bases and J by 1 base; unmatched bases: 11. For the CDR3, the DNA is TGTGCCAGCAGTCACCAGATAAGCGGGAGAGGCACAGATACGCAGTATTTT. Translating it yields CASSHQISGRGTDTQYF.

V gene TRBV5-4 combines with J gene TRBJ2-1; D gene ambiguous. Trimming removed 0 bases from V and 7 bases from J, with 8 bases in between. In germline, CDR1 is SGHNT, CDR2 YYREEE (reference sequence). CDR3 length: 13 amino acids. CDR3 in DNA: TGTGCCAGCAGCTTGGTGAGTAGTAATGAGCAGTTCTTC. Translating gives CASSLVSSNEQFF.

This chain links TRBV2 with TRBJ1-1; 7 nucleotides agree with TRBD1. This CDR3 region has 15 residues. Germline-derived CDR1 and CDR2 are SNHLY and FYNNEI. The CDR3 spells CGAGTAPRMNTEAFF. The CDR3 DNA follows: TGTGGGGCCGGGACAGCACCGAGAATGAACACTGAAGCTTTCTTT.

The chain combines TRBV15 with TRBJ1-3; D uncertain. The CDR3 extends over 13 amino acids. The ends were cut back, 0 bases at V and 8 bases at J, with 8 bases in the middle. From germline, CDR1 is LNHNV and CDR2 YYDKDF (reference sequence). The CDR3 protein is CATSRDRRDTIYF. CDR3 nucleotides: TGTGCCACCAGCAGAGATCGGCGGGACACCATATATTTT.

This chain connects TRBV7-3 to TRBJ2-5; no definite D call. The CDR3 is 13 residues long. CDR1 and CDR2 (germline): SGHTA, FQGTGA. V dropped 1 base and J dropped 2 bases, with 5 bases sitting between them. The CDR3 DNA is TGTGCCAGCAGCTTAAGCCAACAAGAGACCCAGTACTTC. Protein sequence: CASSLSQQETQYF.

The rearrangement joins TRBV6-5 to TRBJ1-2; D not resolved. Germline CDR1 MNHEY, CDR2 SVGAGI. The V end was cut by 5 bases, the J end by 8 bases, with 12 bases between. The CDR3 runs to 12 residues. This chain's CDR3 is CASSADPAGYTF. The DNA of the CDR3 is TGTGCCAGCAGTGCGGACCCGGCGGGCTACACCTTC.

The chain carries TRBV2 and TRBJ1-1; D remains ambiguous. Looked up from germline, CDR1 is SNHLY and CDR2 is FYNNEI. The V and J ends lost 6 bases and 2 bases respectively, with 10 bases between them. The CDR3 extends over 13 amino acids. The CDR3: CASSTDSNTEAFF. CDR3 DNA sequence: TGTGCCAGCAGCACAGATAGTAACACTGAAGCTTTCTTT.

As DNA, the CDR3 is TGCAGTGCGGCTTTGGGGAGTGGCTACACCTTC. The encoded protein is CSAALGSGYTF. The J gene is TRBJ1-2, the V gene TRBV20-1; D ambiguous. Trimming removed 6 bases from V and 7 bases from J, with 12 bases in between. Germline V gives CDR1 DFQATT, CDR2 SNEGSKA (reference sequence). The CDR3 is 11 amino acids.

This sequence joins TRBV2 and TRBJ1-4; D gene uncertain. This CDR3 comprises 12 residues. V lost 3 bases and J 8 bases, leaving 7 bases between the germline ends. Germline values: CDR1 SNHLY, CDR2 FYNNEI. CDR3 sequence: CASSDYEEKLFF. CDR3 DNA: TGTGCCAGCAGTGACTATGAGGAAAAACTGTTTTTT.

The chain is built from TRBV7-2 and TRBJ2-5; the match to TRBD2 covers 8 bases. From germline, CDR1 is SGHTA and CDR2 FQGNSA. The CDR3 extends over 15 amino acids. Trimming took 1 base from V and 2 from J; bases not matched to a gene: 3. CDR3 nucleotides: TGTGCCAGCAGCTTAGTGGCTAGCGGGCAAGAGACCCAGTACTTC. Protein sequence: CASSLVASGQETQYF.

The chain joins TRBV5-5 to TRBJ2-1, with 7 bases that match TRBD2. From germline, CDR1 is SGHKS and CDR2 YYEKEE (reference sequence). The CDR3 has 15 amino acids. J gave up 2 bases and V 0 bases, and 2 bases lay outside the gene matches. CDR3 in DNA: TGTGCCAGCAGCTTGGACGGGAGGCCCTACAATGAGCAGTTCTTC. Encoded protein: CASSLDGRPYNEQFF. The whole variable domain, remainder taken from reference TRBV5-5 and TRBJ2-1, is DAGVTQSPTHLIKTRGQQVTLRCSPISGHKSVSWYQQVLGQGPQFIFQYYEKEERGRGNFPDRFSARQFPNYSSELNVNALLLGDSALYLCASSLDGRPYNEQFFGPGTRLTVL.

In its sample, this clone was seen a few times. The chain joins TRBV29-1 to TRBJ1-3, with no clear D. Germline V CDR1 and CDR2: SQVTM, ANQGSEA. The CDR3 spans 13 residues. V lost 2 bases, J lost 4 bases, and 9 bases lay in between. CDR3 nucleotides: TGCAGCGTTGAATCCCCCGGAGGAAACACCATATATTTT. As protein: CSVESPGGNTIYF.

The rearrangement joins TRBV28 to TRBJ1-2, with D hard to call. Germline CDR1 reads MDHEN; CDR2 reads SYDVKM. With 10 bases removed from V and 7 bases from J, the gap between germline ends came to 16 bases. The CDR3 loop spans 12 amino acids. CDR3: CAISARLAGYTF. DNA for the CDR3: TGTGCCATATCCGCAAGGTTGGCTGGCTACACCTTC.

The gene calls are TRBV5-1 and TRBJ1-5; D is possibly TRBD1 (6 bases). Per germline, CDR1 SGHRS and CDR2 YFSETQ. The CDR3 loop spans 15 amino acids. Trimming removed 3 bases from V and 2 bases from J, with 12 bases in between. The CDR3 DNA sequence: TGCGCCAGCAGCTATAGGGGGGGCGGCAATCAGCCCCAGCATTTT. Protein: CASSYRGGGNQPQHF.

The CDR3 reads CASSPRTGTYEQYF. The CDR3 DNA reads TGTGCCAGCAGCCCAAGGACAGGGACCTACGAGCAGTACTTC. The chain has TRBV5-4 and TRBJ2-7; 8 positions agree with TRBD1. Unmatched junction bases numbered 5, after V lost 4 bases and J lost 2 bases. Germline V gene sequence: CDR1 SGHNT, CDR2 YYREEE (reference sequence). The CDR3 covers 14 residues.

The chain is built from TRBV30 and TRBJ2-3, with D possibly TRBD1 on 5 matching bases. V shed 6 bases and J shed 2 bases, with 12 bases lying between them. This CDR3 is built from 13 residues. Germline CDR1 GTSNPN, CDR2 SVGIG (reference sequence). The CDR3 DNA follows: TGTGCCTGTGCGACAGCTTACACAGATACGCAGTATTTT. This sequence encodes CACATAYTDTQYF.

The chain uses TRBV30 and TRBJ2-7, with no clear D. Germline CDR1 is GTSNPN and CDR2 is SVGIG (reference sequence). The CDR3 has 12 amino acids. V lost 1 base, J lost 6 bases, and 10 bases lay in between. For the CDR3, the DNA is TGTGCCTGGAGTGCGTGGGGAAGCGAGCAGTACTTC. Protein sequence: CAWSAWGSEQYF.

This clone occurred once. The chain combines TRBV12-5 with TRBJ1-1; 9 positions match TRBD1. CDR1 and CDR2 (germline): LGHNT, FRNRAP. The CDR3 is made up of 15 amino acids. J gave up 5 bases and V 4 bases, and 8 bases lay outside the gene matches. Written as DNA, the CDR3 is TGTGCTAGTGGTTCACCGGGACAGGGTCGGACTGAAGCTTTCTTT. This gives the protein CASGSPGQGRTEAFF.

In nucleotides, the CDR3 is TGTGCCAGCAGCTCAACCCCCGGGCCCACGCCGAATGAGCAGTTCTTC. Protein: CASSSTPGPTPNEQFF. The chain couples TRBV7-3 to TRBJ2-1; no clear D. The CDR3 covers 16 residues. CDR1 is SGHTA, CDR2 FQGTGA, per germline. The V end lost 4 bases, the J end lost 7 bases, and 20 bases lay between the germline ends. Full variable domain (missing parts from reference TRBV7-3 and TRBJ2-1): GAGVSQTPSNKVTEKGKYVELRCDPISGHTALYWYRQSLGQGPEFLIYFQGTGAADDSGLPNDRFFAVRPEGSVSTLKIQRTERGDSAVYLCASSSTPGPTPNEQFFGPGTRLTVL.

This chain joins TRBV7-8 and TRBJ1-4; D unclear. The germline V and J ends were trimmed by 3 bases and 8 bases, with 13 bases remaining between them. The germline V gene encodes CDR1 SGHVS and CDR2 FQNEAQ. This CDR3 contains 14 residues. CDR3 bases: TGTGCCAGCAGCTTGGGTTGGAGAGGAGAAAAACTGTTTTTT. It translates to CASSLGWRGEKLFF.

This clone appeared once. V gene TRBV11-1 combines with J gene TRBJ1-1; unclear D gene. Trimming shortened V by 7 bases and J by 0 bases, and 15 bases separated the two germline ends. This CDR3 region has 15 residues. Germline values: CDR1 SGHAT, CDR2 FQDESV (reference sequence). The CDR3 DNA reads TGTGCCAGCAACCTGGCAGGACGGCTGAACACTGAAGCTTTCTTT. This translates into CASNLAGRLNTEAFF.

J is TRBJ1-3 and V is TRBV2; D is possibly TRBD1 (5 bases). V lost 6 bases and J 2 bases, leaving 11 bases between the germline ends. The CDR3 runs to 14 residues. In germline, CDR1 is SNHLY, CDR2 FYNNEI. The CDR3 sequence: CASSYQGTGNTIYF. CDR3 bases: TGTGCCAGCAGCTACCAGGGAACTGGAAACACCATATATTTT.

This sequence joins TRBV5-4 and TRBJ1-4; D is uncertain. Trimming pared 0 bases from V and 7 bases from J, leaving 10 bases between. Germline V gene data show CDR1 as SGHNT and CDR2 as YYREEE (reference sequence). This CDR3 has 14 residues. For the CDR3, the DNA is TGTGCCAGCAGCTTGGGACCCCAGAGTGAAAAACTGTTTTTT. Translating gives CASSLGPQSEKLFF.

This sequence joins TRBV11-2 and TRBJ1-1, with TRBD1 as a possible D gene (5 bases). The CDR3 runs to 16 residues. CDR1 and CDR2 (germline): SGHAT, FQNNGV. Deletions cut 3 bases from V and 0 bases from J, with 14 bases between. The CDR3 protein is CASSFISGLLNTEAFF. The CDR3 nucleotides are TGTGCCAGCAGCTTCATATCGGGACTTTTGAACACTGAAGCTTTCTTT.

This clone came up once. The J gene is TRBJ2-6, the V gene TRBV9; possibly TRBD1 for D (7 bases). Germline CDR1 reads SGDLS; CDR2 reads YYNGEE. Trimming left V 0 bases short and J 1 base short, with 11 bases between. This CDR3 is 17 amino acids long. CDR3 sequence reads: CASSVGAGGSGANVLTF. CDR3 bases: TGTGCCAGCAGCGTAGGGGCAGGGGGGTCTGGGGCCAACGTCCTGACTTTC. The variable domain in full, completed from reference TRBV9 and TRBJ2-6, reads DSGVTQTPKHLITATGQRVTLRCSPRSGDLSVYWYQQSLDQGLQFLIQYYNGEERAKGNILERFSAQQFPDLHSELNLSSLELGDSALYFCASSVGAGGSGANVLTFGAGSRLTVL.

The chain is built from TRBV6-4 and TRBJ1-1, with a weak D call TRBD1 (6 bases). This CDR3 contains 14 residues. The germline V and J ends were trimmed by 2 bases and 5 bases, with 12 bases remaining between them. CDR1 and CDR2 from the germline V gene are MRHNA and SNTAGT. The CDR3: CASSDGGGWTEAFF. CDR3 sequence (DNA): TGTGCCAGCAGTGACGGAGGGGGGTGGACTGAAGCTTTCTTT.

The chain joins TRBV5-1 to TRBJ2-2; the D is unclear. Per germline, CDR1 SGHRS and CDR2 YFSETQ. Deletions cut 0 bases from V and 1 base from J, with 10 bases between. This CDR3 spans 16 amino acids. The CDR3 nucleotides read TGCGCCAGCAGCTTGGGGGATAGGATGAACACCGGGGAGCTGTTTTTT. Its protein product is CASSLGDRMNTGELFF.

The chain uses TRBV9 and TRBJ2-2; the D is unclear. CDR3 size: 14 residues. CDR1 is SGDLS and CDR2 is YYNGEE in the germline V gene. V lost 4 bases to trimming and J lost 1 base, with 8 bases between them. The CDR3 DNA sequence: TGTGCCAGCAGCAAGGCAGAGAACACCGGGGAGCTGTTTTTT. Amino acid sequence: CASSKAENTGELFF.

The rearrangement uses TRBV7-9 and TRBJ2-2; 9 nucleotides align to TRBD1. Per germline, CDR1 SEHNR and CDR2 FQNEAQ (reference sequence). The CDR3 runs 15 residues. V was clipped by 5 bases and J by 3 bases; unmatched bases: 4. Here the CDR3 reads CASSKDRGYTGELFF. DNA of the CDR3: TGTGCCAGCAGCAAGGACAGGGGCTACACCGGGGAGCTGTTTTTT.

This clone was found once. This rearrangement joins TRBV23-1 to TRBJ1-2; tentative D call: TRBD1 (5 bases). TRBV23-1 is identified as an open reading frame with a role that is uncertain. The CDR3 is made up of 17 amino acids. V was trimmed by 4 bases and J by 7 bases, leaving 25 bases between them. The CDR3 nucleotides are TGCGCCAGCAGTCTTAGACAGAGACGTTGGAAACCTGGTGGCTACACCTTC. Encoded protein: CASSLRQRRWKPGGYTF.

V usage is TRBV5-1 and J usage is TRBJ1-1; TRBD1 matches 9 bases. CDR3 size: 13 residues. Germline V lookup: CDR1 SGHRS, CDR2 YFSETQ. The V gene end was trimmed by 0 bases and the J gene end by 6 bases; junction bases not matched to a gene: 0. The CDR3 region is CASSLGQGAEAFF. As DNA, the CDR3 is TGCGCCAGCAGCTTGGGACAGGGGGCTGAAGCTTTCTTT.